Presented here are 14 T cell receptor beta chains from one specimen sequenced in a study of PD-1 blockade in classical Hodgkin lymphoma. The time point here: cycle 4 day 1 (C4D1), after 5 to 7 weeks of nivolumab. Each patient's relapse followed autologous stem cell transplantation, and brentuximab vedotin exposure varied. The protocol was immunoSEQ multiplex PCR, while the TCRdb copy is restricted to in-frame clones and leaves out a portion. The table records around 93,000 clones, around 80% of them present only once. Sequenced here: peripheral blood mononuclear cells (PBMCs), sampled before the fourth cycle of nivolumab. These receptors were obtained from a human donor with classical Hodgkin lymphoma.

The chain employs TRBV19 and TRBJ1-5; 8 bases are a match to TRBD1. Trimming cost V 6 bases and J 3 bases; bases outside gene matches: 7. The CDR3 sequence is 15 residues long. The germline V gene has CDR1 LNHDA and CDR2 SQIVND (reference sequence). CDR3 region: CASRDQDRDNQPQHF. As DNA, the CDR3 is TGTGCCAGTAGGGACCAGGACAGGGACAATCAGCCCCAGCATTTT.

This clone appeared once. This sequence joins TRBV11-2 and TRBJ1-5; the match to TRBD1 covers 7 bases. The CDR3 is made up of 18 amino acids. The germline V gene encodes CDR1 SGHAT and CDR2 FQNNGV. J lost 0 bases, V lost 4 bases, and 12 bases had no gene match. The CDR3 spells CASSWHPGTVYSNQPQHF. CDR3 nucleotides: TGTGCCAGCAGCTGGCACCCCGGGACAGTCTATAGCAATCAGCCCCAGCATTTT.

The CDR3 DNA sequence: TGTGCCAGCAGCTTCAGGGACAGAGGAACCTACGAGCAGTACTTC. Its protein is CASSFRDRGTYEQYF. J is TRBJ2-7 and V is TRBV7-2, with 7 bases matching TRBD1. V lost 3 bases, J lost 2 bases, and 7 bases stayed unmatched. Germline V gene sequence: CDR1 SGHTA, CDR2 FQGNSA. The CDR3 loop spans 15 amino acids.

This chain joins TRBV14 and TRBJ2-3; 8 bases map to TRBD2. Per the germline V gene, CDR1 is SGHDN and CDR2 is FVKESK. V gave up 1 base and J gave up 4 bases; unmatched junction bases: 4. The CDR3 has 15 residues. The CDR3 loop is CASSQVPGGPDTQYF. CDR3 nucleotides: TGTGCCAGCAGCCAAGTCCCGGGAGGGCCAGATACGCAGTATTTT.

The V and J genes are TRBV6-6 and TRBJ1-6, with no clear D. Germline CDR1 is MNHNY and CDR2 is SVGAGI (reference sequence). The CDR3 has 13 amino acids. Trimming cost V 10 bases and J 7 bases, with 14 bases left between them. CDR3 residues: CATHRGSNSPLHF. For the CDR3, the DNA is TGTGCCACCCACCGAGGTAGCAATTCACCCCTCCACTTT.

This clone was counted a single time. V is TRBV9 and J is TRBJ2-1; 14 nucleotides line up with TRBD2. The CDR3 has 16 amino acids. Germline trimming cut 4 bases from V and 7 bases from J; bases unmatched to any gene: 7. CDR1 and CDR2 (germline): SGDLS, YYNGEE. The CDR3 spells CASSRRTSGGPNEQFF. CDR3 DNA: TGTGCCAGCAGCAGACGGACTAGCGGGGGGCCAAATGAGCAGTTCTTC.

This rearrangement joins TRBV28 to TRBJ2-3; 8 bases are a match to TRBD2. CDR3 size: 14 residues. Germline loops: CDR1 MDHEN, CDR2 SYDVKM. J gave up 0 bases and V 8 bases, and 4 bases lay outside the gene matches. CDR3 DNA sequence: TGTGCCAGCGGTAGCGGGGCCAGCACAGATACGCAGTATTTT. This translates into CASGSGASTDTQYF. Full variable domain (missing parts from reference TRBV28 and TRBJ2-3): DVKVTQSSRYLVKRTGEKVFLECVQDMDHENMFWYRQDPGLGLRLIYFSYDVKMKEKGDIPEGYSVSREKKERFSLILESASTNQTSMYLCASGSGASTDTQYFGPGTRLTVL.

The chain couples TRBV6-1 to TRBJ1-5; TRBD1 might be the D (5 bases). In germline, CDR1 is MNHNS, CDR2 SASEGT. The V gene lost 8 bases and the J gene lost 4 bases, with 18 bases spanning the gap. The length of the CDR3 is 15 residues. CDR3 nucleotides: TGTGCCAGCGGCCTGGGGGGAGAGAGAAATCAGCCCCAGCATTTT. Its protein is CASGLGGERNQPQHF.

The rearrangement uses TRBV7-3 and TRBJ1-2; TRBD1 might be the D (5 bases). Germline CDR1 is SGHTA and CDR2 is FQGTGA. With 2 bases removed from V and 8 bases from J, the gap between germline ends came to 15 bases. The CDR3 length is 14 residues. CDR3 region: CASSLAPGYTGYTF. In nucleotides, the CDR3 is TGTGCCAGCAGCTTAGCCCCAGGGTATACGGGCTACACCTTC.

The J gene is TRBJ2-7, the V gene TRBV30; maybe TRBD2 (6 bases). This CDR3 has 15 amino acids. Trimming removed 0 bases at V and 2 bases at J, with 14 bases between. Germline CDR1 is GTSNPN and CDR2 is SVGIG (reference sequence). CDR3 loop: CAWSVWASATYEQYF. The CDR3 DNA follows: TGTGCCTGGAGTGTATGGGCTAGCGCTACCTACGAGCAGTACTTC.

This rearrangement joins TRBV18 to TRBJ2-6; D not certain. The CDR3 spans 15 residues. The germline V and J ends were trimmed by 6 bases and 0 bases, with 9 bases remaining between them. Per the germline V gene, CDR1 is KGHSH and CDR2 is LQKENI. Written as DNA, the CDR3 is TGTGCCAGCTCCCCCACGTTCTCTGGGGCCAACGTCCTGACTTTC. This translates into CASSPTFSGANVLTF.

The chain carries TRBV7-2 and TRBJ1-4; the D is unclear. CDR3 length: 15 amino acids. Germline CDR1 is SGHTA and CDR2 is FQGNSA. V was cut by 6 bases and J by 2 bases, with 13 bases left in between. The CDR3 reads CASRQTGGTNEKLFF. The CDR3 DNA reads as TGTGCCAGCAGGCAAACTGGTGGGACTAATGAAAAACTGTTTTTT.

The chain joins TRBV28 to TRBJ2-1, with 10 nucleotides matching TRBD2. The J segment lost 8 bases and the V segment lost 3 bases, leaving 7 bases of the junction unmatched. Germline loops: CDR1 MDHEN, CDR2 SYDVKM. The CDR3 has 15 amino acids. In DNA, the CDR3 is TGTGCCAGCAGTTTCCCGGGACTAGCGATCGATGAGCAGTTCTTC. Translating gives CASSFPGLAIDEQFF.

The chain combines TRBV19 with TRBJ1-2; a possible D gene is TRBD1 (5 bases). V shed 5 bases and J shed 1 base, with 20 bases lying between them. This CDR3 is built from 17 residues. Germline CDR1 and CDR2: LNHDA and SQIVND (reference sequence). The CDR3 bases are TGTGCCAGTAGTCCGACGGGACTGAGAAGTCTTAACTATGGCTACACCTTC. It is translated as CASSPTGLRSLNYGYTF.